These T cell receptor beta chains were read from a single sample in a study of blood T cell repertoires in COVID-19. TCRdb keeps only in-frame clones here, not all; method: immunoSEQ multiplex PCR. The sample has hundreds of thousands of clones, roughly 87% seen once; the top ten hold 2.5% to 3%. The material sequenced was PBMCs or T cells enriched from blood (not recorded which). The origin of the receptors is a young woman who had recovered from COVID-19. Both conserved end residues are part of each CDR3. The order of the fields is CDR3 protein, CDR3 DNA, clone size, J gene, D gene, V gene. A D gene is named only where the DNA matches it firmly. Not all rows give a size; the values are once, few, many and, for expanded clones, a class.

CDR3 protein: CASSDDRSNQPQHF
CDR3 DNA: TGTGCCAGCAGTGACGACAGAAGCAATCAGCCCCAGCATTTT
clone size: .
J gene: TRBJ1-5
D gene: .
V gene: TRBV2

CDR3 protein: CASSGTVNTGELFF
CDR3 DNA: TGTGCCAGCAGCGGGACAGTCAACACCGGGGAGCTGTTTTTT
clone size: .
J gene: TRBJ2-2
D gene: .
V gene: TRBV9

CDR3 protein: CASSQILEGIQYF
CDR3 DNA: TGTGCCAGCAGCCAGATACTGGAGGGCATTCAGTACTTC
clone size: .
J gene: TRBJ2-4
D gene: .
V gene: TRBV3-1/TRBV3-2

CDR3 protein: CASSRAGNHYGYTF
CDR3 DNA: TGTGCCAGCAGTCGGGCCGGGAACCACTATGGCTACACCTTC
clone size: .
J gene: TRBJ1-2
D gene: .
V gene: TRBV28

CDR3 protein: CASRQAPGETQYF
CDR3 DNA: TGTGCCAGTAGGCAGGCCCCAGGAGAGACCCAGTACTTC
clone size: once
J gene: TRBJ2-5
D gene: .
V gene: TRBV19

CDR3 protein: CASSSGQGAGQPQHF
CDR3 DNA: TGTGCCAGCAGCTCGGGACAGGGGGCGGGTCAGCCCCAGCATTTT
clone size: .
J gene: TRBJ1-5
D gene: TRBD1
V gene: TRBV13

CDR3 protein: CASSFSPGELFF
CDR3 DNA: TGTGCCAGCAGTTTTAGTCCCGGGGAGCTGTTTTTT
clone size: .
J gene: TRBJ2-2
D gene: .
V gene: TRBV27

CDR3 protein: CASSAQTGYNSPLHF
CDR3 DNA: TGTGCCAGCAGCGCCCAAACAGGCTATAATTCACCCCTCCACTTT
clone size: .
J gene: TRBJ1-6
D gene: .
V gene: TRBV7-9

CDR3 protein: CASSQGHLYGYTF
CDR3 DNA: TGTGCCAGCAGCCAAGGACATCTGTATGGCTACACCTTC
clone size: few
J gene: TRBJ1-2
D gene: .
V gene: TRBV3-1/TRBV3-2

CDR3 protein: CASSFGRGTQYF
CDR3 DNA: TGTGCCAGCAGCTTTGGGCGGGGGACCCAGTACTTC
clone size: once
J gene: TRBJ2-5
D gene: .
V gene: TRBV5-6

CDR3 protein: CASHKPGNYGYTF
CDR3 DNA: TGTGCCAGCCATAAACCAGGGAACTATGGCTACACCTTC
clone size: .
J gene: TRBJ1-2
D gene: .
V gene: TRBV5-5

CDR3 protein: CASSQSPLSTDTQYF
CDR3 DNA: TGTGCCAGCAGCCAATCTCCGTTAAGCACAGATACGCAGTATTTT
clone size: .
J gene: TRBJ2-3
D gene: .
V gene: TRBV3-1/TRBV3-2

CDR3 protein: CASSFGPGSSSPLHF
CDR3 DNA: TGTGCCAGCAGTTTCGGTCCAGGGTCGAGTTCACCCCTCCACTTT
clone size: .
J gene: TRBJ1-6
D gene: .
V gene: TRBV27

CDR3 protein: CASSRDSDNSPLHF
CDR3 DNA: TGTGCCAGCAGCCGGGACAGTGATAATTCACCCCTCCACTTT
clone size: .
J gene: TRBJ1-6
D gene: TRBD1
V gene: TRBV7-9

CDR3 protein: CAWSVDGQHYGYTF
CDR3 DNA: TGTGCCTGGAGTGTAGACGGACAGCACTATGGCTACACCTTC
clone size: .
J gene: TRBJ1-2
D gene: .
V gene: TRBV30

CDR3 protein: CASSIQSSGVSYEQYF
CDR3 DNA: TGTGCCAGCAGCATCCAATCTAGCGGGGTTTCCTACGAGCAGTACTTC
clone size: .
J gene: TRBJ2-7
D gene: TRBD2
V gene: TRBV5-5

CDR3 protein: CASSSDSLNTEAFF
CDR3 DNA: TGTGCCAGCAGTTCGGACAGTTTGAACACTGAAGCTTTCTTT
clone size: .
J gene: TRBJ1-1
D gene: .
V gene: TRBV27

CDR3 protein: CASSLQGVGEQYF
CDR3 DNA: TGTGCCAGCAGCCTCCAGGGGGTGGGGGAGCAGTACTTC
clone size: .
J gene: TRBJ2-7
D gene: TRBD1
V gene: TRBV7-9

CDR3 protein: CASIGQGQAYGYTF
CDR3 DNA: TGTGCCAGCATCGGACAGGGACAGGCCTATGGCTACACCTTC
clone size: .
J gene: TRBJ1-2
D gene: TRBD1
V gene: TRBV7-9

CDR3 protein: CASSPRRGTFDTEAFF
CDR3 DNA: TGCGCCAGCAGCCCCCGTCGGGGGACGTTCGACACTGAAGCTTTCTTT
clone size: .
J gene: TRBJ1-1
D gene: .
V gene: TRBV5-1

CDR3 protein: CSVVVQSNTEAFF
CDR3 DNA: TGCAGCGTTGTAGTACAGAGTAACACTGAAGCTTTCTTT
clone size: .
J gene: TRBJ1-1
D gene: .
V gene: TRBV29-1

CDR3 protein: CAWSDWDSAYGYTF
CDR3 DNA: TGTGCCTGGAGTGATTGGGACAGTGCCTATGGCTACACCTTC
clone size: .
J gene: TRBJ1-2
D gene: TRBD1
V gene: TRBV30

CDR3 protein: CASSQGYPGSYEQYF
CDR3 DNA: TGCGCCAGCAGCCAAGGATATCCGGGCTCCTACGAGCAGTACTTC
clone size: .
J gene: TRBJ2-7
D gene: .
V gene: TRBV4-1

CDR3 protein: CASSLARGGEQYF
CDR3 DNA: TGTGCCAGCAGCTTAGCTCGGGGGGGCGAGCAGTACTTC
clone size: .
J gene: TRBJ2-7
D gene: TRBD2
V gene: TRBV7-2

CDR3 protein: CASSLGQGGEKLFF
CDR3 DNA: TGTGCCAGCAGCTTAGGACAGGGAGGCGAAAAACTGTTTTTT
clone size: .
J gene: TRBJ1-4
D gene: TRBD1
V gene: TRBV2

CDR3 protein: CASSLDRRQGPFF
CDR3 DNA: TGTGCCAGCAGCTTAGATAGGAGACAGGGACCGTTCTTC
clone size: .
J gene: TRBJ2-1
D gene: TRBD1
V gene: TRBV11-2

CDR3 protein: CASSVTGTGSLTEAFF
CDR3 DNA: TGCGCCAGCAGCGTAACCGGGACAGGCTCTCTCACTGAAGCTTTCTTT
clone size: .
J gene: TRBJ1-1
D gene: TRBD1
V gene: TRBV5-1